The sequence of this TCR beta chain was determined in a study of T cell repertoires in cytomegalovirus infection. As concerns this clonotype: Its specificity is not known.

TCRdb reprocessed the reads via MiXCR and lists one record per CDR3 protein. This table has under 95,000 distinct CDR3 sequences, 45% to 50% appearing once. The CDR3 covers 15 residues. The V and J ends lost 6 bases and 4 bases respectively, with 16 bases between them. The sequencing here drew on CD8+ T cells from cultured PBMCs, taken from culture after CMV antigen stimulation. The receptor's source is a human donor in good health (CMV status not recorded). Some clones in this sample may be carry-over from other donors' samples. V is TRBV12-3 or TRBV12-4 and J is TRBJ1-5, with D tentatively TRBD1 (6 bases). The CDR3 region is CASSLSRGNNQPQHF. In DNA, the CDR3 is TGTGCCAGCAGCCTAAGCAGGGGTAATAATCAGCCCCAGCATTTT.